This T cell receptor beta chain originates from a study of blood T cell repertoires in COVID-19. Study-wide background: The United States, Italy and Spain provided the acute and convalescent COVID-19 samples. Sample material is recorded as cDNA or gDNA derived from T cells, B-cell-depleted T cells, or PBMCs.

The authors' processing: Amplification of reference gene primers was used by the study to estimate nucleated cell counts. Assay used: immunoSEQ multiplex PCR; TCRdb lists only in-frame clones, some missing. V, J and clone size were drawn from that table, and D and trimming were deduced from the DNA. The sample contains 300,000 to 400,000 clones, 86% of which appear only once. Seattle cases were enrolled at active infection and followed longitudinally. V shed 8 bases and J shed 7 bases, with 20 bases lying between them. The CDR3 length is 13 residues. CDR1 is SQVTM, CDR2 ANQGSEA, per germline. Sequenced sample: peripheral blood. The chain couples TRBV29-1 to TRBJ1-2; D may be TRBD1 (5 bases). The origin of this receptor is a woman in her sixties with COVID-19, enrolled during active disease. The CDR3 loop reads CSFLGDHLSGYTF. CDR3 DNA: TGCAGCTTCTTAGGGGATCACCTAAGTGGCTACACCTTC.